This T cell receptor (beta chain) was profiled in a study of blood T cell repertoires in COVID-19. Study-level background: Some COVID-19 samples were acute and others convalescent; all came from the United States, Italy and Spain.

Only in-frame clones appear in the TCRdb table, and some are missing; sequencing was by immunoSEQ multiplex PCR. The sample includes a few hundred thousand clones, about 88% of them seen just once. Between the trimmed V and J ends, which lost 1 base and 1 base, there was a span of 11 bases. Germline CDR1 is SGHRS and CDR2 is YFSETQ. The CDR3 is made up of 15 amino acids. The chain uses TRBV5-1 and TRBJ1-1; D may be TRBD1 (5 bases). Input material: PBMCs or T cells enriched from blood (not recorded which). This TCR derives from a woman aged 25 to 45 who had recovered from COVID-19. CDR3 protein: CASSLQGGENTEAFF. The CDR3 DNA sequence: TGCGCCAGCAGCTTGCAGGGAGGGGAGAACACTGAAGCTTTCTTT.